This T cell receptor (beta chain) was captured by sequencing in a study of response to subunit inactivated influenza vaccine. Study-level points and caveats: Few new T cells, the authors suggested, are recruited by each seasonal influenza vaccination.

With 0 bases removed from V and 1 base from J, the gap between germline ends came to 4 bases. The CDR3 extends over 13 amino acids. Germline CDR1 is KGHSH and CDR2 is LQKENI. This clonotype was recorded a few times. Its antigen is as yet unknown. Using its own MiXCR run on the RT-PCR reads, TCRdb lists one record per CDR3 protein. The sample shows about 520,000 distinct CDR3 sequences, over 25% of them seen only once. The TCR was taken from a man in his fifties who received an inactivated influenza vaccine. The rearrangement uses TRBV18 and TRBJ2-7, with D unresolved. The material sequenced was CD4+ T cells sorted from PBMCs, taken around 5 days after vaccination. CDR3 amino acids: CASSPPVSYEQYF. The CDR3, as DNA: TGTGCCAGCTCACCACCGGTTTCCTACGAGCAGTACTTC.